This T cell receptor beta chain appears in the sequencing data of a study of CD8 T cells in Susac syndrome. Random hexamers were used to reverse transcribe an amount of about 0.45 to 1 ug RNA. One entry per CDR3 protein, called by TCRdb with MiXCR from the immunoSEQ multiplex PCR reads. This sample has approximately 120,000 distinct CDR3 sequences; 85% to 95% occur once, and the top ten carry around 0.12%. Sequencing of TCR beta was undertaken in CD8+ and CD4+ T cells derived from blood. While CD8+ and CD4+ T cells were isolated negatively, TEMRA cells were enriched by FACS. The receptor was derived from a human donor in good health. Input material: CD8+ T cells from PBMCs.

The CDR3 bases are TGCGCCAGCAGCCAAGCCCCGGGGGAGGTTGGAAACACCATATATTTT. Protein sequence: CASSQAPGEVGNTIYF. This chain links TRBV4-3 with TRBJ1-3, with D possibly being TRBD1 (5 bases). The germline V gene has CDR1 LGHNA and CDR2 YSLEER. V shed 1 base and J shed 3 bases, with 13 bases lying between them. The CDR3 totals 16 residues.